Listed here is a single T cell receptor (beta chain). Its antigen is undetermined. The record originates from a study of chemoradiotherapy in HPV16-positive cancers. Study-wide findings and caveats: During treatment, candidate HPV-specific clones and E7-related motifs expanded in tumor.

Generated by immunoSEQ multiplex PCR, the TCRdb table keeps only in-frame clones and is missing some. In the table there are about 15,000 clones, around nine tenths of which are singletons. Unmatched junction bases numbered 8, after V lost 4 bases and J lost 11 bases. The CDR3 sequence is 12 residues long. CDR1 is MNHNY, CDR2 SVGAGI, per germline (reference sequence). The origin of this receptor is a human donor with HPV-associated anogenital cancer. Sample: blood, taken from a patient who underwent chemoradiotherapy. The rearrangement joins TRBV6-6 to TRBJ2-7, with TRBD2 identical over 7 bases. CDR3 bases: TGTGCCAGCAGTTCCGAAGGCGGGAGAGAGTACTTC. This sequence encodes CASSSEGGREYF.